The 3 T cell receptor beta chains presented below share a single source sample, sequenced in a study of T cells in Graves' hyperthyroidism and ophthalmopathy. The investigators amplified TCR beta CDR3 regions from RNA transcripts. The HTBI set primed first-round TCR CDR3 RT-PCR. TCRdb reanalysed the multiplex PCR reads using MiXCR and keeps one entry per CDR3 protein. The sample has more than 350,000 distinct CDR3 sequences, 15% seen once; the top ten hold roughly a fifth. What was sequenced was blood. These receptor sequences come from a woman aged 55-70 years with Graves' ophthalmopathy.

This clonotype was picked up many times. The V gene is TRBV12-3 or TRBV12-4, the J gene TRBJ2-1; 11 bases agree with TRBD2. V gave up 6 bases and J gave up 9 bases; unmatched junction bases: 10. There are 15 residues in the CDR3. Here the CDR3 reads CASSRTSGRGIEQFF. CDR3 coding DNA: TGTGCCAGCAGCCGTACTAGCGGGAGAGGCATTGAGCAGTTCTTC.

This clonotype was seen at least ten times. The chain joins TRBV28 to TRBJ2-2, with 8 bases lining up with TRBD2. CDR1 is MDHEN and CDR2 is SYDVKM in the germline V gene. The CDR3 is 14 amino acids. J gave up 1 base and V 10 bases, and 5 bases lay outside the gene matches. This CDR3 is CATYSGMNTGELFF. The CDR3 DNA reads TGTGCCACTTATAGCGGGATGAACACCGGGGAGCTGTTTTTT.

At least ten counts were recorded for this clonotype. The chain joins TRBV7-2 to TRBJ2-3; D is unresolved. V was cut by 5 bases and J by 1 base, with 16 bases left in between. CDR1 SGHTA and CDR2 FQGNSA come from the germline V gene. This CDR3 has 16 amino acids. The CDR3, as DNA: TGTGCCAGCAGCCCTCTGCCTCGGCCGCGCACAGATACGCAGTATTTT. This encodes CASSPLPRPRTDTQYF.